This T cell receptor beta chain came from a study of T cell repertoires in cytomegalovirus infection. Study summary: A matching HLA type, together with CMV infection, was signaled by public TCR beta signatures.

V shed 0 bases and J 4 bases; nucleotides not matched to a gene: 15. CDR1 MNHEY and CDR2 SVGEGT come from the germline V gene. The CDR3 has 20 amino acids. This clonotype was counted only a few times. Antigen specificity is unknown. Broader study findings: HLA-C-restricted CMV-specific TCR beta clonotypes were dominant in the ex vivo response.

A single record per CDR3 protein comes from TCRdb applying MiXCR to the reads. This sample has some 900,000 distinct CDR3 sequences, with approximately 32% found just once. This chain uses TRBV6-2 or TRBV6-3 with TRBJ2-1; TRBD2 matches 10 bases. The sequencing used cultured CD8+ T cells from PBMCs, collected from culture after CMV antigen stimulation. The source is a human donor in good health (CMV status not recorded). Some clones in this sample may be carry-over from other donors' samples. The CDR3 region has the DNA TGTGCCAGCAGTTACTCCGTAGCGGGGGGCTCCTTAACGGGGTACAATGAGCAGTTCTTC. This encodes CASSYSVAGGSLTGYNEQFF.